This is a list of T cell receptor beta chains from one sample in a study of patients and donors after allogeneic stem cell transplantation. TCRdb passed the RT-PCR reads through MiXCR, listing each CDR3 protein once. The sample lists some 160,000 distinct CDR3 sequences, approximately 22% occurring once. Sequencing was done on a sample of blood, either unsorted or a sorted T cell fraction (not recorded which). The receptor source for this set is a human donor who was either an allogeneic HSCT recipient or a stem cell or donor lymphocyte infusion donor (not recorded which). It is not recorded whose cells these are; they may come from a transplant donor. Each CDR3 is given with its conserved first and last residue. Fields, in order: clone size, D gene, V gene, J gene, CDR3 DNA, CDR3 protein. A D gene is named only where the DNA matches it firmly. Expanded clones get a size class; other rows say once, few or many, or leave the size out.

size: few; D: .; V: TRBV11-2; J: TRBJ1-2; DNA: TGTGCCAGCAGCTTTCCGGGGGCGACTAACTATGGCTACACCTTC; CDR3: CASSFPGATNYGYTF
size: few; D: .; V: TRBV20-1; J: TRBJ1-1; DNA: TGCAGTGCCCCTCGCGAGATCACTGAAGCTTTCTTT; CDR3: CSAPREITEAFF
size: few; D: TRBD1; V: TRBV18; J: TRBJ1-1; DNA: TGTGCCAGCTCACCGGGACAGGGCAGTGAAGCTTTCTTT; CDR3: CASSPGQGSEAFF
size: .; D: .; V: TRBV18; J: TRBJ2-5; DNA: TGTGCCAGCGTCACCACGAACAGCGAAGAGACCCAGTACTTC; CDR3: CASVTTNSEETQYF
size: .; D: .; V: TRBV6-5; J: TRBJ2-7; DNA: TGTGCCAGCAGTCCGACAGCCAGCTACGAGCAGTACTTC; CDR3: CASSPTASYEQYF
size: .; D: .; V: TRBV3-1; J: TRBJ2-7; DNA: TGTGCCAGCAGCCCCGAGCAGTACTTC; CDR3: CASSPEQYF
size: .; D: .; V: TRBV5-5; J: TRBJ1-1; DNA: TGTGCCAGCAGCTTGGTGCAGGGGTTCACTGAAGCTTTCTTT; CDR3: CASSLVQGFTEAFF
size: many; D: .; V: TRBV12-3/TRBV12-4; J: TRBJ1-1; DNA: TGTGCCAGCAGTCTGACAGACCCGAACACTGAAGCTTTCTTT; CDR3: CASSLTDPNTEAFF
size: .; D: .; V: TRBV5-1; J: TRBJ2-3; DNA: TGCGCCAGCAGCTTGCAAGCATCGGGGCTAAGCACAGATACGCAGTATTTT; CDR3: CASSLQASGLSTDTQYF
size: .; D: .; V: TRBV7-9; J: TRBJ1-2; DNA: TGTGCCAGCAGCTTCACCAGGGGCCCCTCTGGAGGCTACACCTTC; CDR3: CASSFTRGPSGGYTF
size: many; D: .; V: TRBV7-2; J: TRBJ1-2; DNA: TGTGCCAGCAGCTTAACTAGAACAGCAAACTATGGCTACACCTTC; CDR3: CASSLTRTANYGYTF
size: few; D: TRBD1; V: TRBV25-1; J: TRBJ1-1; DNA: TGTGCCAGTACAGGGGCCTCGGACACTGAAGCTTTCTTT; CDR3: CASTGASDTEAFF
size: .; D: .; V: TRBV14; J: TRBJ2-2; DNA: TGTGCCAGCAGCCAAGCTGGCAGGGGAAACACCGGGGAGCTGTTTTTT; CDR3: CASSQAGRGNTGELFF
size: few; D: .; V: TRBV29-1; J: TRBJ2-7; DNA: TGCAGCGTTACACCAAAAAACTCCTACGAGCAGTACTTC; CDR3: CSVTPKNSYEQYF
size: .; D: .; V: TRBV28; J: TRBJ2-5; DNA: TGTGCCAGCAAAGTAAACCAAGAGACCCAGTACTTC; CDR3: CASKVNQETQYF
size: few; D: .; V: TRBV6-5; J: TRBJ1-4; DNA: TGTGCCAGCAGTGAGGTCCGGATCCTGGGCAGTGAAAAACTGTTTTTT; CDR3: CASSEVRILGSEKLFF
size: once; D: .; V: TRBV2; J: TRBJ2-1; DNA: TGTGCCAGCAGAGGAGGACATGGGTTTGATGAGCAGTTCTTC; CDR3: CASRGGHGFDEQFF
size: few; D: .; V: TRBV14; J: TRBJ2-7; DNA: TGTGCCCTAGGCTCCTACGAGCAGTACTTC; CDR3: CALGSYEQYF
size: .; D: .; V: TRBV10-3; J: TRBJ1-1; DNA: TGTGCCACTCGGTCAGGCCCGGCTGCCACTGAAGCTTTCTTT; CDR3: CATRSGPAATEAFF
size: few; D: TRBD2; V: TRBV5-1; J: TRBJ2-1; DNA: TGCGCCAGCAGCGTCTCCGGGACTAGCGGCAATGAGCAGTTCTTC; CDR3: CASSVSGTSGNEQFF
size: .; D: .; V: TRBV3-1; J: TRBJ2-7; DNA: TGTGCCAGCAGCCCCCCTTGGGGCGAGCAGTACTTC; CDR3: CASSPPWGEQYF
size: .; D: .; V: TRBV6-6; J: TRBJ1-1; DNA: TGTGCCAGCAGGACCGGGGTCTTGGGCACTGAAGCTTTCTTT; CDR3: CASRTGVLGTEAFF
size: .; D: TRBD1; V: TRBV28; J: TRBJ2-3; DNA: TGTGCCAGCAGCACAGACAGGGGGATTGCAGATACGCAGTATTTT; CDR3: CASSTDRGIADTQYF
size: few; D: .; V: TRBV7-8; J: TRBJ1-5; DNA: TGTGCCAGCAGCCAAGAGTATAGCAATCAGCCCCAGCATTTT; CDR3: CASSQEYSNQPQHF
size: few; D: .; V: TRBV7-2; J: TRBJ2-5; DNA: TGTGCCAGCAGAATCAGGGTCCAAGAGACCCAGTACTTC; CDR3: CASRIRVQETQYF
size: few; D: TRBD1; V: TRBV13; J: TRBJ1-5; DNA: TGTGCCAGCAGCTTGGGGACAGCCATACAGCCCCAGCATTTT; CDR3: CASSLGTAIQPQHF
size: few; D: TRBD1; V: TRBV5-1; J: TRBJ2-1; DNA: TGCGCCAGCAGCTCTGACAGGGGTAGGATTTACAATGAGCAGTTCTTC; CDR3: CASSSDRGRIYNEQFF
size: .; D: .; V: TRBV6-1; J: TRBJ1-1; DNA: TGTGCCAGCAGTGAAGCTCATAATGGGGGTTGGCCTGAAGCTTTCTTT; CDR3: CASSEAHNGGWPEAFF
size: few; D: .; V: TRBV29-1; J: TRBJ1-2; DNA: TGCAGCGACCGGGACTCCGGGGGTGGCTACACCTTC; CDR3: CSDRDSGGGYTF
size: few; D: TRBD2; V: TRBV9; J: TRBJ2-3; DNA: TGTGCCAGCAGCGCCTTTAGCGGGAGGGCAGATACGCAGTATTTT; CDR3: CASSAFSGRADTQYF
size: few; D: .; V: TRBV12-3/TRBV12-4; J: TRBJ2-2; DNA: TGTGCCAGCAGTTTACCCCCGGCCGGGGAGCTGTTTTTT; CDR3: CASSLPPAGELFF
size: few; D: .; V: TRBV12-3/TRBV12-4; J: TRBJ2-7; DNA: TGTGCCAGCAGTCCCAATTGGGTCTTTGGGGGCGAGCAGTACTTC; CDR3: CASSPNWVFGGEQYF
size: few; D: .; V: TRBV6-2/TRBV6-3; J: TRBJ1-2; DNA: TGTGCCAGCAGTTCCCCCGGGAGGGGGACGTATGGCTACACCTTC; CDR3: CASSSPGRGTYGYTF
size: .; D: .; V: TRBV9; J: TRBJ2-2; DNA: TGTGCCAGCAGCGCTGGGGGTACCGCCGGGGAGCTGTTTTTT; CDR3: CASSAGGTAGELFF
size: .; D: TRBD2; V: TRBV7-8; J: TRBJ2-1; DNA: TGTGCCAGCAGCTTAGTGGGGCGGGAGAGTAGGGATGAGCAGTTCTTC; CDR3: CASSLVGRESRDEQFF
size: few; D: TRBD1; V: TRBV12-3/TRBV12-4; J: TRBJ1-2; DNA: TGTGCCAGCAGTTCCGGGACAGGGATGAATAACGGCTATGGCTACACCTTC; CDR3: CASSSGTGMNNGYGYTF
size: few; D: .; V: TRBV20-1; J: TRBJ1-1; DNA: TGCAGTGCCGGCAGCGATCCAGCTTTCTTT; CDR3: CSAGSDPAFF